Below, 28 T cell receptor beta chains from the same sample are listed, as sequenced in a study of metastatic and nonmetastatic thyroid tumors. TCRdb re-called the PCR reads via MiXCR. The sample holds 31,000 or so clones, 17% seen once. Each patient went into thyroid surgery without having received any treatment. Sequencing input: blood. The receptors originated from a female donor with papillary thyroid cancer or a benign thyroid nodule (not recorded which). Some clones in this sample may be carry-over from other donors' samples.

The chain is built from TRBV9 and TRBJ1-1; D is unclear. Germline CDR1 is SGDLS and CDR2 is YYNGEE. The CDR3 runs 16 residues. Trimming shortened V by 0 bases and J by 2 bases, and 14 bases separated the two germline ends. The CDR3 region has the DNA TGTGCCAGCAGCGTAGGACCTATGAATCCAAACACTGAAGCTTTCTTT. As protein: CASSVGPMNPNTEAFF.

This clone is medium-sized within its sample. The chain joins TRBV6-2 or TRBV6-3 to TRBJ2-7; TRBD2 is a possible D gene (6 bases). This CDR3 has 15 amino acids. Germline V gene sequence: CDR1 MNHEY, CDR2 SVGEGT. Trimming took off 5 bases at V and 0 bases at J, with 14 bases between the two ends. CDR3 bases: TGTGCCAGCAGTCCCGGGGCGGGAAGCTCCTACGAGCAGTACTTC. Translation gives CASSPGAGSSYEQYF.

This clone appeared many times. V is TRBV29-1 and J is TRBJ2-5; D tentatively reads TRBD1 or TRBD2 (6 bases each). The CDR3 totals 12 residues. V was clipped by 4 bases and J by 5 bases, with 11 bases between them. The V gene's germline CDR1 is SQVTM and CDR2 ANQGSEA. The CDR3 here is CSVGGGQETQYF. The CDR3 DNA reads TGCAGCGTTGGAGGGGGGCAGGAGACCCAGTACTTC.

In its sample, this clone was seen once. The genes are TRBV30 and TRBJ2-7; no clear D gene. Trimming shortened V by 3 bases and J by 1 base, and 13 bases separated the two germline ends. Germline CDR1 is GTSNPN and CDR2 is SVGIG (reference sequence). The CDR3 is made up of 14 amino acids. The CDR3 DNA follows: TGTGCCTGGAGACACGCAAGAATATCCTACGAGCAGTACTTC. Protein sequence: CAWRHARISYEQYF.

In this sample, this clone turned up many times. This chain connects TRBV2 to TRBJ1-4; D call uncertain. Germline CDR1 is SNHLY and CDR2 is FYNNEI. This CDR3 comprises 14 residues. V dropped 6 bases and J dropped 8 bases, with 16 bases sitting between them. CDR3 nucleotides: TGTGCCAGCAGCAAGGGTATCCTAAAGGAAAAACTGTTTTTT. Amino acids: CASSKGILKEKLFF.

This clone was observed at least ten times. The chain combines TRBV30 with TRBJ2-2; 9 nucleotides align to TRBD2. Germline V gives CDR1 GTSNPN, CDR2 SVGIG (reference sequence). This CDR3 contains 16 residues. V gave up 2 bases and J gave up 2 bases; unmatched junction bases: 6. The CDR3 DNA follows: TGTGCCTGGAGTTTTAAAGCGGGGGGAAACACCGGGGAGCTGTTTTTT. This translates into CAWSFKAGGNTGELFF.

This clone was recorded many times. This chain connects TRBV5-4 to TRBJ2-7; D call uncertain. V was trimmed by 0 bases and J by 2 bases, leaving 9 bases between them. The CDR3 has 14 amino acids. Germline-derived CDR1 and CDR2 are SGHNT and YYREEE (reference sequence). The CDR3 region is CASSLAGLTYEQYF. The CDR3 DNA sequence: TGTGCCAGCAGCTTGGCGGGTCTGACCTACGAGCAGTACTTC.

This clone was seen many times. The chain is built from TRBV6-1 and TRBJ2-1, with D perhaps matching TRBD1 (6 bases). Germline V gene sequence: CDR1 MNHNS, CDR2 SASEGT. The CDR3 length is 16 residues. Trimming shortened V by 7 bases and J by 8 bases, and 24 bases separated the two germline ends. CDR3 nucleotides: TGTGCCAGCACCTCTTCTCTTGGAAGGGGGTTCCATGAGCAGTTCTTC. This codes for CASTSSLGRGFHEQFF.

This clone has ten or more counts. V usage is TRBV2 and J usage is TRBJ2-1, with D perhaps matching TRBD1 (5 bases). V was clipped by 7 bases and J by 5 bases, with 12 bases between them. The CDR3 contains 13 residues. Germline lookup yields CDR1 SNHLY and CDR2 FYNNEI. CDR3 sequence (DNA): TGTGCCAGCACTCTCTCAGGGAACAATGAGCAGTTCTTC. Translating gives CASTLSGNNEQFF.

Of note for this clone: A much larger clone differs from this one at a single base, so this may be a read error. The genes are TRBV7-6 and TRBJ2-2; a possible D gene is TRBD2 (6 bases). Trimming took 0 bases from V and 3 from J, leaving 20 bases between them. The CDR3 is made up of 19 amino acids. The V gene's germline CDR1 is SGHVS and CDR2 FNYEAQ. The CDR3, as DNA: TGTGCCAGCAGCTTAGCGCGACTATCGGGAGAGGTTGACACCGGGGAGCTGTTTTTT. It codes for CASSLARLSGEVDTGELFF. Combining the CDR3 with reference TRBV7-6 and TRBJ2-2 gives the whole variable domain GAGVSQSPRYKVTKRGQDVALRCDPISGHVSLYWYRQALGQGPEFLTYFNYEAQQDKSGLPNDRFSAERPEGSISTLTIQRTEQRDSAMYRCASSLARLSGEVDTGELFFGEGSRLTVL.

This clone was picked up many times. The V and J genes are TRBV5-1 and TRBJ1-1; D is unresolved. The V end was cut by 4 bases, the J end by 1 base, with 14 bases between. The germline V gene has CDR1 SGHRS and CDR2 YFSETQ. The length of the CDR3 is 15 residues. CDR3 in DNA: TGCGCCAGCAGCAGAACCCTAACGGGGAACACTGAAGCTTTCTTT. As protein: CASSRTLTGNTEAFF.

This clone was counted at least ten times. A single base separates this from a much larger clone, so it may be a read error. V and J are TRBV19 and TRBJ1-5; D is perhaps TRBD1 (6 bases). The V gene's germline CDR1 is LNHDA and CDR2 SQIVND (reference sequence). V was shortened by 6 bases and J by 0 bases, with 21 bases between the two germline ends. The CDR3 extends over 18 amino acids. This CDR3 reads CASSLGGPLSGSNQPQHF. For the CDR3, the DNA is TGTGCCAGTAGCCTAGGGGGTCCCTTGAGCGGTAGCAATCAGCCCCAGCATTTT.

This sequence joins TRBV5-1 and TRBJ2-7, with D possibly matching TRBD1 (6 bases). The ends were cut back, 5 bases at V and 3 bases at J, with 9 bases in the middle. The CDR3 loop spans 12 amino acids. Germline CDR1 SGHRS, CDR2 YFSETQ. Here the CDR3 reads CASSLGHYEQYF. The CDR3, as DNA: TGCGCCAGCAGTCTGGGACACTACGAGCAGTACTTC.

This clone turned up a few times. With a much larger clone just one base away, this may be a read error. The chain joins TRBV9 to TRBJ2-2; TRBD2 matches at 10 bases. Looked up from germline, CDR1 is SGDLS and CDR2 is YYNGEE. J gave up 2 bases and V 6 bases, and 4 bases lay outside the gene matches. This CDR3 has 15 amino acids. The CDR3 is CASIRTSGNTGELFF. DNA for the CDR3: TGTGCCAGCATCCGGACTAGCGGTAACACCGGGGAGCTGTTTTTT. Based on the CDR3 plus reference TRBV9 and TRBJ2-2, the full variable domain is DSGVTQTPKHLITATGQRVTLRCSPRSGDLSVYWYQQSLDQGLQFLIQYYNGEERAKGNILERFSAQQFPDLHSELNLSSLELGDSALYFCASIRTSGNTGELFFGEGSRLTVL.

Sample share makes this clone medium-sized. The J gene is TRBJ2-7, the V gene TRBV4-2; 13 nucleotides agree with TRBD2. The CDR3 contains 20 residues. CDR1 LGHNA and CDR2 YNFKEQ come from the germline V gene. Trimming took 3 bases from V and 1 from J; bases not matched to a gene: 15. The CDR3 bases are TGTGCCAGCAGCCACCCATCTGGACTAGCGGGAGCGTTCTCTTCCTACGAGCAGTACTTC. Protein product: CASSHPSGLAGAFSSYEQYF.

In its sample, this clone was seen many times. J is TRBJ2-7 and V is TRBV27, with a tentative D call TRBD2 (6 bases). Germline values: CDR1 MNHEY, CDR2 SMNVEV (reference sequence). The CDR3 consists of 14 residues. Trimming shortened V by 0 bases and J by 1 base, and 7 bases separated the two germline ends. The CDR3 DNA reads TGTGCCAGCAGTTTATCGGGACTTTCCTACGAGCAGTACTTC. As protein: CASSLSGLSYEQYF.

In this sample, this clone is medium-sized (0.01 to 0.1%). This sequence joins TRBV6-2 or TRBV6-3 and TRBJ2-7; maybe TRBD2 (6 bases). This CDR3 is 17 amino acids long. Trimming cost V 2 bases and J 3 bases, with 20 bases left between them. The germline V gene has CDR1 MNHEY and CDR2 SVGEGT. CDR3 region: CASSYPQEAGYNYEQYF. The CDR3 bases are TGTGCCAGCAGTTACCCTCAGGAAGCGGGTTATAACTACGAGCAGTACTTC.

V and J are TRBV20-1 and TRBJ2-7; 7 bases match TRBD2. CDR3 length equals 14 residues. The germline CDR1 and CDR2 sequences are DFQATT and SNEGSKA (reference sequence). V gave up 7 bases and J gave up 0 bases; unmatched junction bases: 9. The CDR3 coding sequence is TGCAGTGGGACCGGGACTATCAGCTCCTACGAGCAGTACTTC. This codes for CSGTGTISSYEQYF.

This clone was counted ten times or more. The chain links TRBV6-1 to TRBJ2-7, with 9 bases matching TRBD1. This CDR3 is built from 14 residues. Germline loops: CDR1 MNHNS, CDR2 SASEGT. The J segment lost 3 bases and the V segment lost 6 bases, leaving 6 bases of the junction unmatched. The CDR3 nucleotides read TGTGCCAGCAGAGCCGGGACAGGGCTCTACGAGCAGTACTTC. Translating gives CASRAGTGLYEQYF.

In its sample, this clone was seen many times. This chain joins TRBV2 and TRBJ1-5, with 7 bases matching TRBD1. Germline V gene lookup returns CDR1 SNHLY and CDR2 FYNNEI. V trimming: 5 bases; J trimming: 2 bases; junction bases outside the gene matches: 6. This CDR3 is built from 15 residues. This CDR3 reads CASSSTGAGNQPQHF. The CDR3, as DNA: TGTGCCAGCAGTAGTACAGGGGCGGGCAATCAGCCCCAGCATTTT.

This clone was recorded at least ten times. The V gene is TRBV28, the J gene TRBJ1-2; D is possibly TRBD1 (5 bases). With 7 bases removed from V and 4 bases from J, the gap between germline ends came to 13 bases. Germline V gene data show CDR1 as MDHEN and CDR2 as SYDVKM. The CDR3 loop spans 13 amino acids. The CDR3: CASNFDSPYGYTF. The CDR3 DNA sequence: TGTGCCAGCAACTTTGACAGCCCCTATGGCTACACCTTC.

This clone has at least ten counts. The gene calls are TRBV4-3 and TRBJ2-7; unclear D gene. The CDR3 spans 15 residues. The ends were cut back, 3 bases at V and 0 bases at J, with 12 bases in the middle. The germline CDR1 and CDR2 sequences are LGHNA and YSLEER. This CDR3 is CASSQILDGSYEQYF. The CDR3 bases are TGCGCCAGCAGCCAGATCCTGGACGGCTCCTACGAGCAGTACTTC.

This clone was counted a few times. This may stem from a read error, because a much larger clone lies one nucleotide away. DNA of the CDR3: TGTGCCAGCACCCAGGACGGGGTACCCGGCAATGAAGCTTTCTTT. Its protein is CASTQDGVPGNEAFF. The chain carries TRBV6-1 and TRBJ1-1; no definite D call. Germline CDR1 is MNHNS and CDR2 is SASEGT. With 7 bases removed from V and 7 bases from J, the gap between germline ends came to 22 bases. CDR3 length: 15 amino acids.

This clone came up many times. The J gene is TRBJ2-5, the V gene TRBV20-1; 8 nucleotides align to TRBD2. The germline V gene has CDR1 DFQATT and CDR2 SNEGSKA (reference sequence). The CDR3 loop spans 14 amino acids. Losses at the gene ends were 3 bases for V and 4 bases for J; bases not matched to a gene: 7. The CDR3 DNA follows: TGCAGTGCTAGGGTTAGCGGGATCCCAGAGACCCAGTACTTC. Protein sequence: CSARVSGIPETQYF.

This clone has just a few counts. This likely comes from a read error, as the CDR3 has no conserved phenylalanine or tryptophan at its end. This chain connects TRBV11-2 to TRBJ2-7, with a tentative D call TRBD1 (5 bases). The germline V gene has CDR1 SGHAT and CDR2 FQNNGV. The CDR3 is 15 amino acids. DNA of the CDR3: TGTGCCAGCAGCTTAGTTCCCAGGGTAACTCACGAACAGTACTCC. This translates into CASSLVPRVTHEQYS.

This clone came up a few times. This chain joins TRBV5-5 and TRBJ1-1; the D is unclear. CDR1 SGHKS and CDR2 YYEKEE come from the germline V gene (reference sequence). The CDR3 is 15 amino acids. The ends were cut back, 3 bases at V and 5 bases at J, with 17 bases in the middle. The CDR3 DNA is TGTGCCAGCAGCTCCCTGGAGTCTACGCGTACTGAAGCTTTCTTT. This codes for CASSSLESTRTEAFF.

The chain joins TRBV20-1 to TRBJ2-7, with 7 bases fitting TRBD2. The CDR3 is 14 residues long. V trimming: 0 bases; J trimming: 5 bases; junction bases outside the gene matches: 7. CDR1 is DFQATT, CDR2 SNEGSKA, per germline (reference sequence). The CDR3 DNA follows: TGCAGTGCTAGAGATGGAGCGGGAAAGAACGAGCAGTACTTC. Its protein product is CSARDGAGKNEQYF.

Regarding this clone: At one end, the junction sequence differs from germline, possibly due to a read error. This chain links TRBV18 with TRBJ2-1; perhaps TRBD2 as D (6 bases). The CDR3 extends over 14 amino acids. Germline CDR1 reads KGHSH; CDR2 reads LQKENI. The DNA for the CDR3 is TGTGCCATCTCACCTAGCGTGGGGAGGAATGAGCAGTTCTTC. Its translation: CAISPSVGRNEQFF.